The 21 T cell receptor beta chains below all came from one sample that was sequenced in a study of CD8 T cells in ankylosing spondylitis. TCRdb passed the 5' RACE reads through MiXCR, listing each CDR3 protein once. The repertoire includes around 250,000 distinct CDR3 sequences, around 10% of them detected once, and under 7% sits in the top ten. The sample was blood, either unsorted or a sorted T cell fraction (not recorded which). The receptor source for this set is a male donor with ankylosing spondylitis or in good health (not recorded which).

This clonotype was observed many times. This rearrangement joins TRBV10-3 to TRBJ2-5; D could derive from TRBD1 or TRBD2 (5 bases each). Trimming removed 8 bases at V and 2 bases at J, with 12 bases between. Germline assignment: CDR1 ENHRY and CDR2 SYGVKD. This CDR3 has 13 residues. DNA for the CDR3: TGTGCCATCGGGACCCCCCAGCAAGAGACCCAGTACTTC. Translated: CAIGTPQQETQYF.

This clonotype was observed many times. The chain uses TRBV20-1 and TRBJ2-1; possible D gene TRBD2, 6 bases. The CDR3 covers 14 residues. With 5 bases removed from V and 4 bases from J, the gap between germline ends came to 15 bases. Germline values: CDR1 DFQATT, CDR2 SNEGSKA (reference sequence). The CDR3 protein is CSARLPGRYNEQFF. In DNA, the CDR3 is TGCAGTGCTCGACTCCCCGGGAGATACAATGAGCAGTTCTTC.

This clonotype appeared many times. The rearrangement uses TRBV6-5 and TRBJ2-7; 7 nucleotides align to TRBD1. The CDR3 consists of 13 residues. Trimming cost V 0 bases and J 9 bases; bases outside gene matches: 5. The germline CDR1 and CDR2 sequences are MNHEY and SVGAGI. The CDR3 sequence is CASSYSGQSLQYF. CDR3 DNA sequence: TGTGCCAGCAGTTACTCGGGACAGTCCCTGCAGTACTTC.

This clonotype was seen ten or more times. The chain combines TRBV5-6 with TRBJ2-7; 8 nucleotides agree with TRBD1. J was trimmed by 4 bases and V by 2 bases; bases with no gene match: 8. The CDR3 runs 15 residues. The germline V gene has CDR1 SGHDT and CDR2 YYEEEE. The CDR3 region has the DNA TGTGCCAGCAGCTTCGGCGACAGGGGATTTTACGAGCAGTACTTC. Its protein is CASSFGDRGFYEQYF.

The sample holds many counts of this clonotype. The chain links TRBV29-1 to TRBJ1-2, with D unclear. Trimming stripped 3 bases from V and 4 bases from J, with 9 bases between. The CDR3 loop spans 12 amino acids. Germline lookup yields CDR1 SQVTM and CDR2 ANQGSEA. The CDR3 protein is CSVEERLYGYTF. The CDR3 DNA reads TGCAGCGTTGAGGAGCGGCTCTATGGCTACACCTTC.

The sample holds many counts of this clonotype. The rearrangement joins TRBV6-6 to TRBJ2-1, with 11 positions matching TRBD2. Germline V gene sequence: CDR1 MNHNY, CDR2 SVGAGI (reference sequence). This CDR3 comprises 14 residues. J was trimmed by 7 bases and V by 2 bases; bases with no gene match: 1. The CDR3 DNA is TGTGCCAGCAGTTACGCTAGCGGGGGGAATGAGCAGTTCTTC. Translating gives CASSYASGGNEQFF.

This clonotype has at least ten counts. This chain links TRBV12-3 or TRBV12-4 with TRBJ2-7, with a weak D call TRBD1 (6 bases). V lost 7 bases, J lost 2 bases, and 15 bases lay in between. This CDR3 region has 14 residues. As DNA, the CDR3 is TGTGCCAGCAATAGGGGGTGGGGTCCCTACGAGCAGTACTTC. Translation gives CASNRGWGPYEQYF.

This clonotype was seen many times. The gene calls are TRBV6-4 and TRBJ2-1; the match to TRBD1 covers 9 bases. With 0 bases clipped from V and 6 bases from J, the junction kept 0 bases outside the gene matches. The CDR3 has 14 amino acids. Germline V gene data show CDR1 as MRHNA and CDR2 as SNTAGT. The CDR3 DNA sequence: TGTGCCAGCAGTGACTCGACAGGGGGCAATGAGCAGTTCTTC. This encodes CASSDSTGGNEQFF.

The V and J genes are TRBV7-9 and TRBJ2-3, with TRBD2 identical over 8 bases. V shed 3 bases, J shed 2 bases, and the junction held 10 bases outside the gene matches. This CDR3 contains 17 residues. Germline-derived CDR1 and CDR2 are SEHNR and FQNEAQ (reference sequence). The CDR3, as DNA: TGTGCCAGCAGCTTCGAAAGCACTAGCGGCCACACAGATACGCAGTATTTT. Translation: CASSFESTSGHTDTQYF.

This clonotype has a count of ten or more. The rearrangement uses TRBV20-1 and TRBJ1-1; 7 bases are a match to TRBD1. Trimming removed 3 bases from V and 5 bases from J; junction bases left unmatched: 12. The CDR3 length is 15 residues. Germline V gives CDR1 DFQATT, CDR2 SNEGSKA (reference sequence). The CDR3 DNA is TGCAGTGCTAGGGGGACAGCGTCCCTTGCGACTGAAGCTTTCTTT. Translated, it gives CSARGTASLATEAFF.

This clonotype was seen many times. The gene calls are TRBV20-1 and TRBJ2-7, with TRBD1 matching 7 bases. After removal of 3 bases from V and 3 bases from J, the junction contained 5 bases not matched to a gene. This CDR3 contains 13 residues. CDR1 and CDR2 from the germline V gene are DFQATT and SNEGSKA (reference sequence). The CDR3 is CSASSGTDYEQYF. The DNA of the CDR3 is TGCAGTGCTAGTTCCGGGACAGACTACGAGCAGTACTTC.

This clonotype was observed many times. This chain connects TRBV15 to TRBJ2-5, with 11 bases that match TRBD2. V lost 1 base to trimming and J lost 5 bases; unmatched junction nucleotides: 3. The CDR3 spans 15 residues. The germline gives CDR1 LNHNV, CDR2 YYDKDF (reference sequence). CDR3 nucleotides: TGTGCCACCAGCAGAGGTCTAGCGGGAGGTGAGACCCAGTACTTC. Translating it yields CATSRGLAGGETQYF.

This clonotype turned up a few times. The chain links TRBV12-3 or TRBV12-4 to TRBJ1-2; D perhaps matches TRBD1 (5 bases). The germline V and J ends were trimmed by 5 bases and 6 bases, with 19 bases remaining between them. CDR3 length: 15 residues. The chain's CDR3 is CASSPQKAGLNGYTF. CDR3 DNA sequence: TGTGCCAGCAGTCCCCAAAAGGCAGGGTTAAATGGCTACACCTTC.

There are many counts of this clonotype. The V call is TRBV30, the J call TRBJ1-1, with unresolved D. The germline gives CDR1 GTSNPN, CDR2 SVGIG (reference sequence). The CDR3 totals 13 residues. Trimming stripped 2 bases from V and 0 bases from J, with 7 bases between. This chain's CDR3 is CAWSRGVNTEAFF. For the CDR3, the DNA is TGTGCCTGGAGTCGCGGAGTGAACACTGAAGCTTTCTTT.

This rearrangement joins TRBV2 to TRBJ2-1; tentative D call: TRBD2 (6 bases). The germline V gene encodes CDR1 SNHLY and CDR2 FYNNEI. The length of the CDR3 is 14 residues. Deletions cut 1 base from V and 9 bases from J, with 13 bases between. The CDR3 DNA sequence: TGTGCCAGCAGTGAAGGGGGGGAAGGGGCTGAGCAGTTCTTC. Encoded protein: CASSEGGEGAEQFF.

This clonotype has ten or more counts. This chain connects TRBV27 to TRBJ2-7; the D gene is possibly TRBD1 (6 bases). This CDR3 is built from 13 residues. The germline V gene encodes CDR1 MNHEY and CDR2 SMNVEV (reference sequence). V gave up 5 bases and J gave up 4 bases, with 12 bases separating them. The CDR3 DNA reads as TGTGCCAGCAGTAGGGGGTGGGGATACGAGCAGTACTTC. The encoded protein is CASSRGWGYEQYF.

This clonotype showed up many times. V and J are TRBV9 and TRBJ1-4; TRBD1 might be the D (5 bases). This CDR3 region has 15 residues. Per the germline V gene, CDR1 is SGDLS and CDR2 is YYNGEE. Trimming stripped 0 bases from V and 5 bases from J, with 11 bases between. The CDR3 spells CASSVAAGHNEKLFF. The CDR3 DNA reads TGTGCCAGCAGCGTAGCTGCAGGGCACAATGAAAAACTGTTTTTT. Full variable domain (outside the CDR3, taken from reference TRBV9 and TRBJ1-4): DSGVTQTPKHLITATGQRVTLRCSPRSGDLSVYWYQQSLDQGLQFLIQYYNGEERAKGNILERFSAQQFPDLHSELNLSSLELGDSALYFCASSVAAGHNEKLFFGSGTQLSVL.

CDR3 protein: CASSLVIAGLNEQFF. The CDR3 bases are TGCGCCAGCAGCTTGGTAATAGCGGGACTCAATGAGCAGTTCTTC. The chain is built from TRBV5-1 and TRBJ2-1, with 8 positions matching TRBD2. Germline CDR1 and CDR2: SGHRS and YFSETQ. After removal of 0 bases from V and 6 bases from J, the junction contained 5 bases not matched to a gene. The CDR3 totals 15 residues.

The chain combines TRBV7-2 with TRBJ2-7; the D gene could be TRBD1 or TRBD2 (5 bases each). CDR3 length: 17 amino acids. V lost 2 bases and J 3 bases, leaving 20 bases between the germline ends. CDR1 is SGHTA, CDR2 FQGNSA, per germline. CDR3 in amino acids: CASSLYLWDGANYEQYF. The DNA for the CDR3 is TGTGCCAGCAGCTTATACCTTTGGGACGGAGCGAACTACGAGCAGTACTTC.

The rearrangement uses TRBV5-1 and TRBJ2-7; D tentatively fits TRBD1 or TRBD2 (6 bases each). The CDR3 extends over 13 amino acids. Trimming shortened V by 5 bases and J by 3 bases, and 12 bases separated the two germline ends. Germline V lookup: CDR1 SGHRS, CDR2 YFSETQ. CDR3 sequence (DNA): TGCGCCAGCAGAGTCGGGGGCCTCTACGAGCAGTACTTC. Its protein is CASRVGGLYEQYF.

This clonotype was counted many times. The chain is built from TRBV21-1 and TRBJ2-5; the D segment call TRBD1 is taken from the table without a DNA check. TRBV21-1 is assigned pseudogene status. The CDR3 has 13 residues. The CDR3 here is CASRRGTEGTQYF. The CDR3 DNA is TGTGCCAGCAGGCGTGGGACAGAAGGGACCCAGTACTTC.